This TCR beta chain appears in the sequencing data of a study of cytomegalovirus exposure and HLA in healthy donors. V lost 5 bases, J lost 0 bases, and 5 bases stayed unmatched. Germline V lookup: CDR1 KGHSH, CDR2 LQKENI. The CDR3 spans 15 residues. Sequenced by immunoSEQ multiplex PCR; TCRdb stores in-frame clones only, minus some. The sample consists of tens of thousands of clones, roughly 95% of them appearing once. The clonotype was recovered from a young woman in good health and CMV-seronegative. Sequencing used PBMCs. The chain couples TRBV18 to TRBJ2-3, with TRBD2 identical over 7 bases. Here the CDR3 DNA reads TGTGCCAGCTCATCCAGACTAGCCAGCACAGATACGCAGTATTTT. Translated: CASSSRLASTDTQYF.